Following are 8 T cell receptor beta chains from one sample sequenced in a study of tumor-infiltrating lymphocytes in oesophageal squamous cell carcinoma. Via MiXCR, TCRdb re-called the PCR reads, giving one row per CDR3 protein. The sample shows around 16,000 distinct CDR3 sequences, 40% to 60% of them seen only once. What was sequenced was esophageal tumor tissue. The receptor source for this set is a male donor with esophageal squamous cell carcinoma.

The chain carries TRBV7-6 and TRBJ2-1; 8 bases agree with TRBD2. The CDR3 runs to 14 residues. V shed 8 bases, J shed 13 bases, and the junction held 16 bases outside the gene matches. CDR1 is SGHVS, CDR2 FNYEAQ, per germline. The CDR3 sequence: CASAKRGSGETQFF. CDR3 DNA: TGTGCCAGCGCAAAGCGGGGGTCTGGGGAGACCCAGTTCTTC.

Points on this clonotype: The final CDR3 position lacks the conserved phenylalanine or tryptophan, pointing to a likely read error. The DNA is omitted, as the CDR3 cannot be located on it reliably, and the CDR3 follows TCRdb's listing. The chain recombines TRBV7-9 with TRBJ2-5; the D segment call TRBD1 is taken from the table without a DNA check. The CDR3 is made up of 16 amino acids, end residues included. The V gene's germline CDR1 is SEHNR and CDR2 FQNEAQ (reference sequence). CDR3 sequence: CASSLQAGANEQFFGA.

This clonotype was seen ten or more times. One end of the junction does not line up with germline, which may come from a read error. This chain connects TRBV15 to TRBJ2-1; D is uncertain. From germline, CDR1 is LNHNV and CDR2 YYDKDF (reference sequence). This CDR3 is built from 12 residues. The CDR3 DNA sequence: TGTGCCACCAGCATAGCTCCCAATCAGCAGTTCTTC. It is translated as CATSIAPNQQFF. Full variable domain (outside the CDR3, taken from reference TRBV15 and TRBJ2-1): DAMVIQNPRYQVTQFGKPVTLSCSQTLNHNVMYWYQQKSSQAPKLLFHYYDKDFNNEADTPDNFQSRRPNTSFCFLDIRSPGLGDTAMYLCATSIAPNQQFFGPGTRLTVL.

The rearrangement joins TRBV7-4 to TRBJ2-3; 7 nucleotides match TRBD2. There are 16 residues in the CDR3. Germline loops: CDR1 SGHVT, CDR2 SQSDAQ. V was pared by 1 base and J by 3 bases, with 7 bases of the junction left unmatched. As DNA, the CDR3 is TGTGCCAGCAGCTTAGGGGCTAGCGGCCCGACAGATACGCAGTATTTT. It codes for CASSLGASGPTDTQYF.

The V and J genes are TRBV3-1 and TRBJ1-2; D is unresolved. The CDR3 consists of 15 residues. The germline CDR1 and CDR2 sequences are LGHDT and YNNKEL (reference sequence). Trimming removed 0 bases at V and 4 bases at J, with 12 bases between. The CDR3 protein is CASSQDNSGFYGYTF. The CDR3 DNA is TGTGCCAGCAGCCAAGATAATTCGGGCTTCTATGGCTACACCTTC.

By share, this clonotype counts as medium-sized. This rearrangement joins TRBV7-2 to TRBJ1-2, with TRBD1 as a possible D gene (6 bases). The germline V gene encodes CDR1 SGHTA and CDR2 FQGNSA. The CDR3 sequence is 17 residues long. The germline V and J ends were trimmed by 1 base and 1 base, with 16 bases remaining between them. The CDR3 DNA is TGTGCCAGCAGCTTAGTTGGGGGGGCGCCGGTTAACTATGGCTACACCTTC. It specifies CASSLVGGAPVNYGYTF. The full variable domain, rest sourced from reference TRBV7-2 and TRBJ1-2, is GAGVSQSPSNKVTEKGKDVELRCDPISGHTALYWYRQSLGQGLEFLIYFQGNSAPDKSGLPSDRFSAERTGGSVSTLTIQRTQQEDSAVYLCASSLVGGAPVNYGYTFGSGTRLTVV.

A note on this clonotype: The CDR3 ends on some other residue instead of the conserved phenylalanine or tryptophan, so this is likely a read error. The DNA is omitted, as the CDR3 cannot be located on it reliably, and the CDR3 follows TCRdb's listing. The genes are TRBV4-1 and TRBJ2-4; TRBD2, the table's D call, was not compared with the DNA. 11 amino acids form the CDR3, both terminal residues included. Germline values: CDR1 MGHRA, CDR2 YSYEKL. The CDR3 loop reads CASSQAPASGR.

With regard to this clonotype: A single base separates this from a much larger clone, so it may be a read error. Here the CDR3 reads CALKVQGTYEQFF. The CDR3, as DNA: TGTGCCCTAAAGGTACAGGGAACCTACGAGCAGTTCTTC. This chain uses TRBV5-3 with TRBJ2-1; D might be TRBD1 (6 bases). TRBV5-3 is labeled an ORF, and its function is uncertain. V lost 10 bases and J 10 bases, leaving 21 bases between the germline ends. The CDR3 spans 13 residues.